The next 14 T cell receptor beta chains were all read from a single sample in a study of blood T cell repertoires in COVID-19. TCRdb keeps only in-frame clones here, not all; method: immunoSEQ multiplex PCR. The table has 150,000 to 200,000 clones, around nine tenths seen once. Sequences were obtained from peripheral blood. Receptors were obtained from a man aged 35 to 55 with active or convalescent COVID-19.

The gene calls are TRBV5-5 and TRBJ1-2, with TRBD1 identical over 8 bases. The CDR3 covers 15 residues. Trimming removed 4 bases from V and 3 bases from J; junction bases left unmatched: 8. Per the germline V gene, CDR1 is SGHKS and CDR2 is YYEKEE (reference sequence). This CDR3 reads CASSQNPTGDYGYTF. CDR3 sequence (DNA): TGTGCCAGCAGCCAAAACCCGACAGGGGACTATGGCTACACCTTC. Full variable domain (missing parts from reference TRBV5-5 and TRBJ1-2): DAGVTQSPTHLIKTRGQQVTLRCSPISGHKSVSWYQQVLGQGPQFIFQYYEKEERGRGNFPDRFSARQFPNYSSELNVNALLLGDSALYLCASSQNPTGDYGYTFGSGTRLTVV.

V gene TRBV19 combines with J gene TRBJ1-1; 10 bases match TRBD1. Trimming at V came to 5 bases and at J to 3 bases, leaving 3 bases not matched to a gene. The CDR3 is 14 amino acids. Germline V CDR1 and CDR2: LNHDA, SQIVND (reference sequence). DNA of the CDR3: TGTGCCAGTAGTCCGGGACAGGGGTACACTGAAGCTTTCTTT. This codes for CASSPGQGYTEAFF.

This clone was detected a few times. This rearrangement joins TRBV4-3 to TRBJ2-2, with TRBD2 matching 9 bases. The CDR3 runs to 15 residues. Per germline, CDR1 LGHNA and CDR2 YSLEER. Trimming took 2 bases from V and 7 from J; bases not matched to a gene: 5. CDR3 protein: CASSQLGLAGGELFF. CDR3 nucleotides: TGCGCCAGCAGCCAATTGGGACTAGCCGGCGGGGAGCTGTTTTTT.

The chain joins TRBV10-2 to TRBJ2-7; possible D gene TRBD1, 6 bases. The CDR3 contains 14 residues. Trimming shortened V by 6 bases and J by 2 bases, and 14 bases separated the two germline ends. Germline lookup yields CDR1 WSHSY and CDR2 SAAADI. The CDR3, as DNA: TGCGCCAGCAGGGCCGGACAGCTAACCTACGAGCAGTACTTC. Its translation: CASRAGQLTYEQYF.

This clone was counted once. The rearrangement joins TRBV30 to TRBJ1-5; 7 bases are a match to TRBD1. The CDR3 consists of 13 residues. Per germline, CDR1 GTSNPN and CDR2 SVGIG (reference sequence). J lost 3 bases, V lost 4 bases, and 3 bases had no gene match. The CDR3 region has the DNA TGTGCCTGGACAGGGGGTCCCAATCAGCCCCAGCATTTT. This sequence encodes CAWTGGPNQPQHF. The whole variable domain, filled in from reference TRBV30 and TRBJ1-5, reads SQTIHQWPATLVQPVGSPLSLECTVEGTSNPNLYWYRQAAGRGLQLLFYSVGIGQISSEVPQNLSASRPQDRQFILSSKKLLLSDSGFYLCAWTGGPNQPQHFGDGTRLSIL.

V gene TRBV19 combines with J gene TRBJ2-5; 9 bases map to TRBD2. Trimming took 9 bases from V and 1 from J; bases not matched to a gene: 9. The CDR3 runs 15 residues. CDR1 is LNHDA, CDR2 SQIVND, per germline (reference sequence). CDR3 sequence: CASRRTSVSQETQYF. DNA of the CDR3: TGTGCCAGCAGAAGGACTAGCGTGTCCCAAGAGACCCAGTACTTC.

In nucleotides, the CDR3 is TGTGCCAGTAGCCGAGACAGGGGGTTCTCCTACGAGCAGTACTTC. As protein: CASSRDRGFSYEQYF. The chain couples TRBV19 to TRBJ2-7; 9 nucleotides match TRBD1. V trimming: 6 bases; J trimming: 0 bases; junction bases outside the gene matches: 6. The CDR3 has 15 residues. Germline loops: CDR1 LNHDA, CDR2 SQIVND (reference sequence).

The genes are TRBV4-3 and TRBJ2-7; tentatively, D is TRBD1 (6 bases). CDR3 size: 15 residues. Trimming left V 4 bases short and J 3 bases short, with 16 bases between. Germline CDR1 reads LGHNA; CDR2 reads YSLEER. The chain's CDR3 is CASSLGATGVYEQYF. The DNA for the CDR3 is TGCGCCAGCAGCCTAGGCGCGACAGGCGTCTACGAGCAGTACTTC.

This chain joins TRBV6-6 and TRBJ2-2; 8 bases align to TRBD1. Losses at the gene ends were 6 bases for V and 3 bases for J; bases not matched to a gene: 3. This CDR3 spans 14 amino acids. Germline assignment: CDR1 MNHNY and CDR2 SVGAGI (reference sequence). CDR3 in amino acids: CASSIQGDTGELFF. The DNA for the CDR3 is TGTGCCAGCAGCATACAGGGGGACACCGGGGAGCTGTTTTTT.

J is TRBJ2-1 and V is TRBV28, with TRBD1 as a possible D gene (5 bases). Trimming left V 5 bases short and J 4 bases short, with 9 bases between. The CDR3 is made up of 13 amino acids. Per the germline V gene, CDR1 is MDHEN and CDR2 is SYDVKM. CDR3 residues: CASSHDSYNEQFF. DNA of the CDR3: TGTGCCAGCAGTCACGACAGTTACAATGAGCAGTTCTTC.

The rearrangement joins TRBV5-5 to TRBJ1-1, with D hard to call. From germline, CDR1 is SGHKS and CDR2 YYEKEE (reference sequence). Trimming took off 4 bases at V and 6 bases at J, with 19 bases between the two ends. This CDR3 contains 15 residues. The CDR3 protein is CASSPGGRVRPEAFF. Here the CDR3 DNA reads TGTGCCAGCAGCCCCGGAGGAAGGGTGAGGCCTGAAGCTTTCTTT.

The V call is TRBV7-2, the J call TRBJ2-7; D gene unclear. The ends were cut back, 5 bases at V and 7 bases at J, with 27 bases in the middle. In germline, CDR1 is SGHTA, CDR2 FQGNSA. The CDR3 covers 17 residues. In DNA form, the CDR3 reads TGTGCCAGCAGCACACGCCTCCTCTTGCGGCGCCTAGAAGAGCAGTACTTC. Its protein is CASSTRLLLRRLEEQYF.

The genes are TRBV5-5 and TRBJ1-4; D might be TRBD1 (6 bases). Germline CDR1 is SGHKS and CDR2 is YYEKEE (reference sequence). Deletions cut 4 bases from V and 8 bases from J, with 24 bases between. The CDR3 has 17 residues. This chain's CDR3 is CASSLRLFAGDGEKLFF. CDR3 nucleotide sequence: TGTGCCAGCAGCCTCCGACTCTTTGCAGGGGACGGGGAAAAACTGTTTTTT. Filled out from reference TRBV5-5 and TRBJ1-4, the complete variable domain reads DAGVTQSPTHLIKTRGQQVTLRCSPISGHKSVSWYQQVLGQGPQFIFQYYEKEERGRGNFPDRFSARQFPNYSSELNVNALLLGDSALYLCASSLRLFAGDGEKLFFGSGTQLSVL.

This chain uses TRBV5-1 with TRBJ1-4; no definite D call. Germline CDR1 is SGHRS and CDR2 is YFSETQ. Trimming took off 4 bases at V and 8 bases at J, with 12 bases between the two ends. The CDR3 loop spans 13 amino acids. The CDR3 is CASSPLLEEKLFF. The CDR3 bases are TGCGCCAGCAGCCCTCTGCTTGAGGAAAAACTGTTTTTT. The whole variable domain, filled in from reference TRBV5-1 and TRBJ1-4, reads KAGVTQTPRYLIKTRGQQVTLSCSPISGHRSVSWYQQTPGQGLQFLFEYFSETQRNKGNFPGRFSGRQFSNSRSEMNVSTLELGDSALYLCASSPLLEEKLFFGSGTQLSVL.